This T cell receptor beta chain was obtained from a study of blood T cell repertoires in COVID-19. Study at large: Spain, Italy and the United States supplied samples that represented acute and convalescent COVID-19. T cells, B-cell-depleted T cells, or PBMCs provided the cDNA or gDNA that served as material.

Data came from immunoSEQ multiplex PCR; TCRdb stores just in-frame clones and leaves some out. The sample lists roughly 190,000 clones, roughly nine tenths occurring once. CDR1 and CDR2 from the germline V gene are LGHNA and YSLEER. With 1 base clipped from V and 8 bases from J, the junction kept 6 bases outside the gene matches. The length of the CDR3 is 16 residues. The receptor's source is a woman in her 40s in a cohort exposed to, infected with or recovered from COVID-19 (not recorded which). The genes are TRBV4-3 and TRBJ2-1, with 12 bases matching TRBD1. Sample: PBMCs or T cells enriched from blood (not recorded which). This CDR3 is CASSQGMGTGGDEQFF. CDR3 bases: TGCGCCAGCAGCCAAGGTATGGGGACAGGGGGCGATGAGCAGTTCTTC.